The source of this TCR beta chain is a study of cytomegalovirus exposure and HLA in healthy donors. PCR involved 60 Vbeta and 13 Jbeta primers. Profiled with immunoSEQ multiplex PCR; TCRdb holds only in-frame clones, not every one. The sample gives a few hundred thousand clones, more than 80% of which show up once; around 2.8% is in the top ten. This clone was found a few times. Germline CDR1 and CDR2: MDHEN and SYDVKM. V shed 6 bases and J 8 bases; nucleotides not matched to a gene: 10. The CDR3 runs 14 residues. This chain connects TRBV28 to TRBJ1-2, with 9 positions matching TRBD1. The sequenced sample consisted of PBMCs. The clonotype comes from a young man in good health and CMV-seronegative. In DNA, the CDR3 is TGTGCCAGCAGAACCTCCCGGGACAGGGAAGGCTACACCTTC. Protein: CASRTSRDREGYTF.